This TCR beta chain appears in the sequencing data of a study of Graves' ophthalmopathy and Graves' hyperthyroidism. As for the study in general: Peripheral blood was gathered at the point of initial diagnosis, before any treatment started.

This clonotype was counted many times. Its antigen is not known. Study-level points and caveats: Forecasting of ophthalmopathy progression by the model achieved more than 70% sensitivity and 72.22% specificity. Most thyroid-expanded clonotypes exceeding 0.001 frequency were also found in blood.

Ages of hyperthyroidism patients ran from 18 to 65, and their diagnoses were new, under 2 months' duration. The CDR3 is 14 amino acids. The V end was cut by 8 bases, the J end by 7 bases, with 17 bases between. Germline lookup yields CDR1 SGHVS and CDR2 FQNEAQ. Beta-chain TCR CDR3 regions were amplified from RNA transcripts. The library came from an HTBI-primed first-round RT-PCR and a second-round multiplex PCR. TCRdb reprocessed the multiplex PCR reads with MiXCR, giving one entry per CDR3 protein. The profile shows hundreds of thousands of distinct CDR3 sequences, around 21% of them singletons. This TCR was recovered from a woman between 18 and 29 years old with stable Graves' hyperthyroidism. This rearrangement joins TRBV7-8 to TRBJ2-2, with D perhaps assigned TRBD1 or TRBD2 (5 bases each). What was sequenced was peripheral blood. The CDR3: CASESLVGVGELFF. CDR3 bases: TGTGCCAGCGAGTCCCTAGTGGGGGTCGGGGAGCTGTTTTTT.